These 17 T cell receptor beta chains originate from one sample sequenced in a study of cytomegalovirus exposure and HLA in healthy donors. The PCR used 60 Vbeta and 13 Jbeta primers. Sequenced by immunoSEQ multiplex PCR; TCRdb stores in-frame clones only, minus some. The sample includes about 200,000 clones, approximately 80% of them seen just once. The sequenced material came from PBMCs. Receptors were obtained from a man in his thirties or forties in good health and CMV-seronegative.

The chain carries TRBV6-1 and TRBJ2-3; 8 nucleotides align to TRBD2. CDR1 and CDR2 from the germline V gene are MNHNS and SASEGT. CDR3 length equals 16 residues. The V and J ends lost 1 base and 4 bases, in that order; junction bases with no gene match: 7. This CDR3 reads CASSEVAGGIADTQYF. The CDR3 nucleotides read TGTGCCAGCAGTGAAGTTGCGGGGGGTATCGCAGATACGCAGTATTTT.

The J gene is TRBJ2-7, the V gene TRBV29-1, with D tentatively TRBD2 (6 bases). The CDR3 covers 15 residues. V was shortened by 2 bases and J by 4 bases, with 18 bases between the two germline ends. Germline V gene lookup returns CDR1 SQVTM and CDR2 ANQGSEA. The DNA for the CDR3 is TGCAGCGTTGAACTAGGGGACTTTCCCCTATACGAGCAGTACTTC. Translated: CSVELGDFPLYEQYF.

The chain carries TRBV6-1 and TRBJ1-1, with 8 bases lining up with TRBD1. CDR1 is MNHNS and CDR2 is SASEGT in the germline V gene. CDR3 size: 14 residues. J was trimmed by 0 bases and V by 6 bases; bases with no gene match: 3. In nucleotides, the CDR3 is TGTGCCAGCAGATGGACAGGGATGAACACTGAAGCTTTCTTT. Residues: CASRWTGMNTEAFF.

The CDR3 DNA follows: TGTGCCAGCAGCCTGACTAGCGGGACCCAAGAGACCCAGTACTTC. Translating gives CASSLTSGTQETQYF. V usage is TRBV5-4 and J usage is TRBJ2-5; TRBD2 agrees at 11 bases. Germline trimming cut 4 bases from V and 1 base from J; bases unmatched to any gene: 3. Looked up from germline, CDR1 is SGHNT and CDR2 is YYREEE (reference sequence). The CDR3 length is 15 residues. The complete variable domain, with remaining parts taken from reference TRBV5-4 and TRBJ2-5, reads ETGVTQSPTHLIKTRGQQVTLRCSSQSGHNTVSWYQQALGQGPQFIFQYYREEENGRGNFPPRFSGLQFPNYSSELNVNALELDDSALYLCASSLTSGTQETQYFGPGTRLLVL.

To note about this clone: The sample has other DNA sequences that encode this CDR3 too. This chain joins TRBV9 and TRBJ2-7; possibly TRBD2 for D (5 bases). Germline lookup yields CDR1 SGDLS and CDR2 YYNGEE. The CDR3 has 15 amino acids. Trimming removed 0 bases from V and 0 bases from J, with 10 bases in between. CDR3 DNA: TGTGCCAGCAGCGTAGGGGCAGGAGGCTCCTACGAGCAGTACTTC. This translates into CASSVGAGGSYEQYF.

The CDR3 DNA follows: TGTGCCAGCAGTTCCCCGACAGGTGGCTACACCTTC. This gives the protein CASSSPTGGYTF. The chain combines TRBV6-5 with TRBJ1-2, with D possibly matching TRBD1 (6 bases). This CDR3 region has 12 residues. Per the germline V gene, CDR1 is MNHEY and CDR2 is SVGAGI. V was clipped by 4 bases and J by 7 bases, with 10 bases between them.

The chain joins TRBV5-4 to TRBJ2-3, with 7 bases identical to TRBD1. V shed 4 bases and J 1 base; nucleotides not matched to a gene: 6. Germline CDR1 is SGHNT and CDR2 is YYREEE (reference sequence). CDR3 length: 15 residues. The CDR3 DNA reads as TGTGCCAGCAGCGATGGGACAGCCCGCACAGATACGCAGTATTTT. Protein sequence: CASSDGTARTDTQYF.

This sequence joins TRBV2 and TRBJ1-2; no reliable D call. Trimming removed 8 bases from V and 4 bases from J, with 14 bases in between. Germline values: CDR1 SNHLY, CDR2 FYNNEI. This CDR3 comprises 13 residues. The CDR3 nucleotides read TGTGCCAGCTCCGCAGGCACTGTCTATGGCTACACCTTC. Residues: CASSAGTVYGYTF.

CDR3 amino acids: CASSAATGGHTGELFF. CDR3 DNA: TGTGCCAGCAGCGCTGCGACGGGGGGGCACACCGGGGAGCTGTTTTTT. V is TRBV9 and J is TRBJ2-2; 8 nucleotides align to TRBD2. The V segment lost 3 bases and the J segment 3 bases; nucleotides outside the gene matches: 7. CDR3 length: 16 residues. Looked up from germline, CDR1 is SGDLS and CDR2 is YYNGEE.

Ten or more counts support this clone. The chain uses TRBV7-9 and TRBJ2-7; 7 positions match TRBD1. After removal of 2 bases from V and 4 bases from J, the junction contained 17 bases not matched to a gene. Germline CDR1 reads SEHNR; CDR2 reads FQNEAQ (reference sequence). The CDR3 covers 18 residues. The CDR3 bases are TGTGCCAGCAGCTTACCTCCGTGGGACAGCTACCTCAGTTACGAGCAGTACTTC. The encoded protein is CASSLPPWDSYLSYEQYF. The variable domain in full, with the rest retrieved from reference TRBV7-9 and TRBJ2-7, is DTGVSQNPRHKITKRGQNVTFRCDPISEHNRLYWYRQTLGQGPEFLTYFQNEAQLEKSRLLSDRFSAERPKGSFSTLEIQRTEQGDSAMYLCASSLPPWDSYLSYEQYFGPGTRLTVT.

A remark on this clone: This sample also contains other DNA sequences that code for the same CDR3. The chain combines TRBV6-5 with TRBJ1-2; 7 nucleotides line up with TRBD1. The CDR3 has 15 amino acids. Germline CDR1 and CDR2: MNHEY and SVGAGI. V was pared by 6 bases and J by 5 bases, with 12 bases of the junction left unmatched. In DNA form, the CDR3 reads TGTGCCAGCAGAGCGGGAGGGACAGCCTTTTATGGCTACACCTTC. Its protein is CASRAGGTAFYGYTF.

This chain joins TRBV7-8 and TRBJ2-3; D unclear. The V gene's germline CDR1 is SGHVS and CDR2 FQNEAQ. Trimming shortened V by 1 base and J by 1 base, and 12 bases separated the two germline ends. There are 16 residues in the CDR3. The chain's CDR3 is CASSLGFLLRTDTQYF. CDR3 nucleotide sequence: TGTGCCAGCAGCTTAGGTTTTCTACTCCGCACAGATACGCAGTATTTT.

CDR3: CASSEVGQGDNEQYF. The CDR3 nucleotides are TGTGCCAGCAGTGAAGTCGGGCAGGGGGACAACGAGCAGTACTTC. The rearrangement joins TRBV6-1 to TRBJ2-7; TRBD1 matches 7 bases. The trim removed 1 base at V and 5 bases at J, leaving 8 bases unmatched. CDR3 length equals 15 residues. Germline V gives CDR1 MNHNS, CDR2 SASEGT.

In regard to this clone: One junction end does not reproduce the germline sequence, and a read error may be involved. This chain uses TRBV5-1 with TRBJ2-6; 7 bases fit TRBD1. The germline CDR1 and CDR2 sequences are SGHRS and YFSETQ. The CDR3 is made up of 16 amino acids. CDR3 in amino acids: CASSRTGNSGASVLTF. The CDR3 DNA is TGCGCCAGCAGTCGGACAGGCAACTCTGGGGCCAGCGTCCTGACTTTC. The full variable domain, completed using reference TRBV5-1 and TRBJ2-6, is KAGVTQTPRYLIKTRGQQVTLSCSPISGHRSVSWYQQTPGQGLQFLFEYFSETQRNKGNFPGRFSGRQFSNSRSEMNVSTLELGDSALYLCASSRTGNSGASVLTFGAGSRLTVL.

The chain uses TRBV6-5 and TRBJ2-5, with a possible D match to TRBD2 (7 bases). V was trimmed by 8 bases and J by 11 bases, leaving 15 bases between them. The germline CDR1 and CDR2 sequences are MNHEY and SVGAGI. CDR3 length equals 11 residues. The CDR3 nucleotides read TGTGCCAGCGGGACATTGCGGGAGCAGTACTTC. Translated: CASGTLREQYF.

V usage is TRBV5-4 and J usage is TRBJ2-3; D unclear. V lost 4 bases, J lost 6 bases, and 9 bases lay in between. The CDR3 is made up of 12 amino acids. Germline assignment: CDR1 SGHNT and CDR2 YYREEE (reference sequence). The CDR3 nucleotides are TGTGCCAGCAGCGCCCCCAGGGATACGCAGTATTTT. Encoded protein: CASSAPRDTQYF.

The chain is built from TRBV21-1 and TRBJ2-7; TRBD2 was called by the table and not checked on the DNA. TRBV21-1 is designated a pseudogene. CDR3 length: 12 residues. CDR3 region: CASSIRSYEQYF. CDR3 bases: TGTGCCAGCAGCATCCGCTCCTACGAGCAGTACTTC.